This TCR beta chain was captured in a study of T-cell reconstitution after alpha-beta-depleted transplantation in children. This clonotype was seen at least ten times. A library of TCRbeta sequences, prepared with unique molecular identifiers, was generated. From the PCR reads, TCRdb called clonotypes with MiXCR, one entry per CDR3 protein. The table has approximately 350,000 distinct CDR3 sequences, 10% seen once. V was cut by 0 bases and J by 9 bases, with 13 bases left in between. The CDR3 is made up of 14 amino acids. Germline values: CDR1 SGDLS, CDR2 YYNGEE. The sequenced sample was PBMCs from the stem cell graft donor, obtained from the stem cell graft. The sequence derives from a human donor who donated a stem cell graft to a child with acute lymphoblastic leukemia. The rearrangement joins TRBV9 to TRBJ2-1; D gene unclear. The CDR3 region is CASSVENLGSEQFF. CDR3 coding DNA: TGTGCCAGCAGCGTAGAAAATCTGGGTTCTGAGCAGTTCTTC.